These 2 T cell receptor beta chains share one sample of origin, sequenced in a study of shared clonotypes between healthy human individuals. Repertoires were generated with immunoSEQ multiplex PCR, while TCRdb's copy carries only in-frame clones and drops some. This sample has 470,000 or so clones, with roughly 80% found just once. The sequenced sample was PBMCs. The receptor source for this set is a woman aged 35 to 49 in good health. Some clones in this sample may be carry-over from other donors' samples.

The chain carries TRBV5-1 and TRBJ2-3, with a possible D match to TRBD1 (6 bases). Germline CDR1 and CDR2: SGHRS and YFSETQ. CDR3 length: 16 amino acids. V was pared by 0 bases and J by 2 bases, with 13 bases between. CDR3 nucleotides: TGCGCCAGCAGCTTGGTAACAGGGTCGACCACAGATACGCAGTATTTT. This codes for CASSLVTGSTTDTQYF.

This clone was seen once. A single base is all that separates this from a far larger clone, so a read error is likely. The chain has TRBV10-1 and TRBJ1-1; D remains unclear. This CDR3 has 12 residues. CDR1 and CDR2 from the germline V gene are WNHNN and SYGVQD (reference sequence). CDR3 sequence reads: CTSGNGNTEAFF. CDR3 DNA: TGCACCAGCGGGAACGGGAACACTGAAGCTTTCTTT.